This entry features one T cell receptor (beta chain) sequence. The PCR made use of 60 Vbeta and 13 Jbeta primers. Profiled with immunoSEQ multiplex PCR; TCRdb holds only in-frame clones, not every one. This table has some 100,000 clones, roughly 84% appearing once. This sample was taken from a study of cytomegalovirus exposure and HLA in healthy donors. Study-wide context: The Caucasian-associated ancestry cluster contained 81% of the approximately 410 genotyped donors.

The sequencing input was PBMCs. The TCR sequence derives from a young man in good health and CMV-seronegative.

CDR3 sequence: CASSASGQSNQPQHF. DNA of the CDR3: TGTGCCAGCAGTGCCTCCGGACAGAGCAATCAGCCCCAGCATTTT. The chain couples TRBV6-6 to TRBJ1-5, with D perhaps TRBD1 (6 bases). V was shortened by 5 bases and J by 1 base, with 12 bases between the two germline ends. The CDR3 extends over 15 amino acids. The germline CDR1 and CDR2 sequences are MNHNY and SVGAGI (reference sequence).